One sample yielded the 24 T cell receptor beta chains listed below, sequenced in a study of immune evolution from preneoplasia to lung adenocarcinoma (dated by TCRdb to about 2021). Library preparation employed the immunoSEQ multiplex PCR assay. In its TCRdb copy, this immuneACCESS table keeps in-frame sequences only and misses some clones. Where compared with another copy, unresolved V genes explain less than half of these, and the others have no known cause. Across this sample there are approximately 12,000 clones, with about 83% seen only once. The top ten clones comprise approximately 3.9% of the sample. The sequencing input was FFPE tissue from an adenomatous hyperplasia lung lesion. The sample's cell subset or site label is to be understood as: atypical adenomatous hyperplasia (AAH), lung preneoplasia. The receptors shown here come from a person aged 50-75 years with lung adenocarcinoma.

V is TRBV19 and J is TRBJ1-1, with 8 bases lining up with TRBD1. This CDR3 has 13 amino acids. V was clipped by 10 bases and J by 1 base; unmatched bases: 5. Germline values: CDR1 LNHDA, CDR2 SQIVND (reference sequence). CDR3 nucleotide sequence: TGTGCCACCTCGGACAGGGCGAACACTGAAGCTTTCTTT. Protein sequence: CATSDRANTEAFF.

CDR3 sequence (DNA): TGTGCCATCAGTGTGGGACCGAAGCAAGAGACCCAGTACTTC. Encoded protein: CAISVGPKQETQYF. The genes are TRBV10-3 and TRBJ2-5; D might be TRBD1 or TRBD2, each matching 5 bases. The CDR3 runs to 14 residues. CDR1 and CDR2 from the germline V gene are ENHRY and SYGVKD. V was trimmed by 4 bases and J by 2 bases, leaving 11 bases between them.

The chain employs TRBV2 and TRBJ1-4; D is undetermined. The CDR3 spans 17 residues. V lost 7 bases, J lost 1 base, and 19 bases lay in between. Germline CDR1 SNHLY, CDR2 FYNNEI. The CDR3 sequence is CASNRNGLGKTNEKLFF. The CDR3, as DNA: TGTGCCAGCAACCGCAACGGCCTTGGGAAAACTAATGAAAAACTGTTTTTT.

V is TRBV5-4 and J is TRBJ1-1; possibly TRBD1 for D (5 bases). The V end lost 3 bases, the J end lost 10 bases, and 13 bases lay between the germline ends. Germline V lookup: CDR1 SGHNT, CDR2 YYREEE (reference sequence). This CDR3 comprises 12 residues. CDR3 nucleotide sequence: TGTGCCAGCAGCTCCCAACGGCAGGGAGCTTTCTTT. Translated, it gives CASSSQRQGAFF. The whole variable domain, remainder taken from reference TRBV5-4 and TRBJ1-1, is ETGVTQSPTHLIKTRGQQVTLRCSSQSGHNTVSWYQQALGQGPQFIFQYYREEENGRGNFPPRFSGLQFPNYSSELNVNALELDDSALYLCASSSQRQGAFFGQGTRLTVV.

The gene calls are TRBV15 and TRBJ1-1; perhaps TRBD1 as D (6 bases). The CDR3 is 15 amino acids. Germline CDR1 is LNHNV and CDR2 is YYDKDF (reference sequence). V was cut by 5 bases and J by 0 bases, with 13 bases left in between. The CDR3, as DNA: TGTGCCACCAGCCGGGCAGGGGTTATGAACACTGAAGCTTTCTTT. Its protein product is CATSRAGVMNTEAFF.

On this clone: At one end the junction does not follow the germline gene, possibly because of a read error. The rearrangement uses TRBV10-1 and TRBJ1-5; no clear D. Germline-derived CDR1 and CDR2 are WNHNN and SYGVQD (reference sequence). CDR3 length equals 13 residues. CDR3 sequence reads: CASSESMNQPQHF. Here the CDR3 DNA reads TGCGCCAGCAGCGAGTCGATGAATCAGCCCCAGCATTTT.

The CDR3 nucleotides read TGTGCCAGCAGCTGGACTCAGCTCACAGATACGCAGTATTTT. Protein sequence: CASSWTQLTDTQYF. The genes are TRBV7-8 and TRBJ2-3, with D perhaps matching TRBD2 (5 bases). Germline V gene sequence: CDR1 SGHVS, CDR2 FQNEAQ. V was clipped by 4 bases and J by 2 bases, with 10 bases between them. The CDR3 consists of 14 residues.

This clone appeared once. Other DNA sequences in this sample translate to the same CDR3. The CDR3 DNA reads as TGTGCCAGCAGCCACTCGGCGGGAGGCCGCAATGAGCAGTTCTTC. Amino acid sequence: CASSHSAGGRNEQFF. The rearrangement links TRBV7-9 to TRBJ2-1; TRBD2 agrees at 8 bases. The germline V gene encodes CDR1 SEHNR and CDR2 FQNEAQ (reference sequence). The CDR3 runs 15 residues. The J segment lost 6 bases and the V segment lost 5 bases, leaving 9 bases of the junction unmatched.

About this clone itself: The germline gene is not matched at one end of the junction; a read error may be the cause. The rearrangement joins TRBV2 to TRBJ2-7; 9 nucleotides match TRBD1. The CDR3 contains 14 residues. CDR1 and CDR2 from the germline V gene are SNHLY and FYNNEI. The CDR3 here is CASSGGQGFYEQYF. As DNA, the CDR3 is TGTGCCAGCAGTGGGGGACAGGGTTTCTACGAGCAGTATTTC.

The chain carries TRBV15 and TRBJ2-3; D is unresolved. V gave up 10 bases and J gave up 0 bases, with 14 bases separating them. CDR3 size: 14 residues. CDR1 LNHNV and CDR2 YYDKDF come from the germline V gene (reference sequence). The CDR3 region is CAISRRVSTDTQYF. The CDR3 nucleotides are TGTGCCATCTCAAGACGGGTGAGCACAGATACGCAGTATTTT.

The chain uses TRBV11-2 and TRBJ2-1, with 8 positions matching TRBD2. The CDR3 is made up of 14 amino acids. The germline gives CDR1 SGHAT, CDR2 FQNNGV. The ends lost 5 bases at V and 2 bases at J; junction bases unmatched: 2. CDR3 DNA sequence: TGTGCCAGCAGCCCGGGACTAGCCTACAATGAGCAGTTCTTC. Translation: CASSPGLAYNEQFF. The full variable domain, with the rest looked up from reference TRBV11-2 and TRBJ2-1, is EAGVAQSPRYKIIEKRQSVAFWCNPISGHATLYWYQQILGQGPKLLIQFQNNGVVDDSQLPKDRFSAERLKGVDSTLKIQPAKLEDSAVYLCASSPGLAYNEQFFGPGTRLTVL.

The V gene is TRBV6-5, the J gene TRBJ2-7; 10 bases fit TRBD1. CDR3 length: 16 amino acids. The trim removed 4 bases at V and 6 bases at J, leaving 12 bases unmatched. The germline gives CDR1 MNHEY, CDR2 SVGAGI. The CDR3 DNA reads TGTGCCAGCAGTTCCCAGTCCGGGACAGGGGAAGGCGAGCAGTACTTC. This sequence encodes CASSSQSGTGEGEQYF.

V gene TRBV7-2 combines with J gene TRBJ2-7; D unresolved. This CDR3 is built from 13 residues. Per germline, CDR1 SGHTA and CDR2 FQGNSA. Trimming stripped 5 bases from V and 4 bases from J, with 12 bases between. The CDR3 region is CASSPSAQYEQYF. The CDR3 DNA reads TGTGCCAGCAGCCCCTCAGCCCAGTACGAGCAGTACTTC.

V gene TRBV21-1 combines with J gene TRBJ2-7; TRBD1 is the table's D call, not checked against the DNA. TRBV21-1 is noted as a pseudogene. This CDR3 spans 9 amino acids. The DNA of the CDR3 is TGTGCCTGGCTCTACGAGCAGTACTTC. Protein sequence: CAWLYEQYF.

This clone was counted only a few times. The CDR3 DNA reads as TGTGCCAGCAGCGACAGACTAGCGGGAAACTACGAGCAGTACTTC. Residues: CASSDRLAGNYEQYF. The chain carries TRBV11-3 and TRBJ2-7; 11 nucleotides align to TRBD2. The V gene's germline CDR1 is SGHNT and CDR2 YENEEA. The junction had 6 bases not matched to a gene; V was cut back by 5 bases and J by 3 bases. This CDR3 comprises 15 residues.

The chain couples TRBV11-3 to TRBJ2-3; D is undetermined. This CDR3 comprises 16 residues. Per germline, CDR1 SGHNT and CDR2 YENEEA. The V gene lost 0 bases and the J gene lost 2 bases, with 12 bases spanning the gap. CDR3 sequence: CASSLEGSGVTDTQYF. The DNA for the CDR3 is TGTGCCAGCAGCTTAGAGGGGTCAGGAGTCACAGATACGCAGTATTTT.

The V gene is TRBV2, the J gene TRBJ1-2; D gene uncertain. This CDR3 is built from 12 residues. The V end was cut by 2 bases, the J end by 4 bases, with 5 bases between. Germline lookup yields CDR1 SNHLY and CDR2 FYNNEI. CDR3 bases: TGTGCCAGCAGTGAACTGCGCTATGGCTACACCTTC. Protein sequence: CASSELRYGYTF.

CDR3 amino acids: CAYRRGFGEQYF. CDR3 sequence (DNA): TGTGCCTACCGTCGGGGGTTCGGCGAGCAGTACTTC. V usage is TRBV30 and J usage is TRBJ2-7; tentatively, D is TRBD2 (6 bases). This CDR3 is built from 12 residues. The germline V gene has CDR1 GTSNPN and CDR2 SVGIG (reference sequence). V was shortened by 7 bases and J by 6 bases, with 16 bases between the two germline ends.

This chain uses TRBV27 with TRBJ1-2; weak D call: TRBD1 (6 bases). The CDR3 length is 15 residues. The germline CDR1 and CDR2 sequences are MNHEY and SMNVEV (reference sequence). V gave up 5 bases and J gave up 7 bases, with 20 bases separating them. This chain's CDR3 is CASSPSGGRYRGYTF. For the CDR3, the DNA is TGTGCCAGCAGTCCCAGTGGGGGGCGTTATCGTGGCTACACCTTC.

The gene calls are TRBV29-1 and TRBJ2-2; 8 nucleotides match TRBD1. V lost 7 bases and J lost 0; bases outside the gene matches: 4. The germline gives CDR1 SQVTM, CDR2 ANQGSEA. The CDR3 is 14 amino acids. Here the CDR3 DNA reads TGCAGCGCTAGGGACAGGCCGAACACCGGGGAGCTGTTTTTT. Protein product: CSARDRPNTGELFF.

The rearrangement links TRBV30 to TRBJ2-1, with TRBD2 matching 13 bases. V trimming: 4 bases; J trimming: 10 bases; junction bases outside the gene matches: 7. The germline gives CDR1 GTSNPN, CDR2 SVGIG (reference sequence). The CDR3 runs 14 residues. The CDR3: CAWTTSGRLGEQFF. The DNA of the CDR3 is TGTGCCTGGACGACTAGCGGGAGGTTAGGAGAGCAGTTCTTC. Combining the CDR3 with reference TRBV30 and TRBJ2-1 gives the whole variable domain SQTIHQWPATLVQPVGSPLSLECTVEGTSNPNLYWYRQAAGRGLQLLFYSVGIGQISSEVPQNLSASRPQDRQFILSSKKLLLSDSGFYLCAWTTSGRLGEQFFGPGTRLTVL.

The rearrangement joins TRBV5-1 to TRBJ2-7; D is ambiguous. The CDR3 is made up of 14 amino acids. The germline V gene has CDR1 SGHRS and CDR2 YFSETQ. V shed 4 bases and J shed 2 bases, with 13 bases lying between them. The CDR3 DNA sequence: TGCGCCAGCAGCGCATCGCAGTTCACCTACGAGCAGTACTTC. This encodes CASSASQFTYEQYF. Drawing the rest from reference TRBV5-1 and TRBJ2-7, the complete variable domain is KAGVTQTPRYLIKTRGQQVTLSCSPISGHRSVSWYQQTPGQGLQFLFEYFSETQRNKGNFPGRFSGRQFSNSRSEMNVSTLELGDSALYLCASSASQFTYEQYFGPGTRLTVT.

V is TRBV5-1 and J is TRBJ2-3, with 14 bases fitting TRBD2. CDR1 SGHRS and CDR2 YFSETQ come from the germline V gene. The CDR3 is 18 amino acids. V lost 0 bases and J lost 4; bases outside the gene matches: 7. CDR3: CASSLAGTSGSRPDTQYF. The CDR3 nucleotides are TGCGCCAGCAGCTTGGCGGGGACTAGCGGGAGCCGGCCAGATACGCAGTATTTT.

The gene calls are TRBV6-1 and TRBJ1-4; D possibly corresponds to TRBD1 (6 bases). This CDR3 comprises 16 residues. Germline CDR1 MNHNS, CDR2 SASEGT. The V end lost 7 bases, the J end lost 3 bases, and 18 bases lay between the germline ends. The CDR3, as DNA: TGTGCCAGCATTGACCCTACAGGGTTGGCTAATGAAAAACTGTTTTTT. Its translation: CASIDPTGLANEKLFF.